These T cell receptor beta chains were read from a single sample in a study of regulatory T cells in long-lasting Graves disease. From the multiplex PCR reads, TCRdb called clonotypes with MiXCR, one entry per CDR3 protein. The data contain 440,000 or so distinct CDR3 sequences, about 16% of them singletons. The same sample was also studied in work on T cells in Graves' hyperthyroidism and ophthalmopathy.

The sequences come from peripheral blood mononuclear cells (PBMCs), collected at new diagnosis, from a patient treated with antithyroid drugs. Receptors originate from a woman aged 25 to 45 with Graves disease. Each CDR3 is given with its conserved first and last residue. D genes are given only for firm matches. A clone size is listed for some rows: how often the clone was seen (once, few, many), or a class if it is expanded.

cdr3_length: 10
d_call: NA
v_call: TRBV30
clone_size: NA
j_call: TRBJ2-1
cdr3_aa: CAWGEETQFF
cdr3_nt: TGTGCCTGGGGCGAAGAGACCCAGTTCTTC

cdr3_length: 16
d_call: TRBD1
v_call: TRBV28
clone_size: many
j_call: TRBJ2-1
cdr3_aa: CASRAGGDVSYNEQFF
cdr3_nt: TGTGCCAGCAGGGCAGGGGGCGATGTTTCCTACAATGAGCAGTTCTTC

cdr3_length: 15
d_call: TRBD2
v_call: TRBV29-1
clone_size: many
j_call: TRBJ2-7
cdr3_aa: CSVELASGPSYEQYF
cdr3_nt: TGCAGCGTTGAGCTGGCTAGCGGGCCCTCCTACGAGCAGTACTTC

cdr3_length: 16
d_call: NA
v_call: TRBV11-1
clone_size: many
j_call: TRBJ2-7
cdr3_aa: CASSLDQAVSAYEQYF
cdr3_nt: TGTGCCAGCAGCTTAGACCAGGCAGTTTCAGCCTACGAGCAGTACTTC

cdr3_length: 17
d_call: TRBD2
v_call: TRBV9
clone_size: NA
j_call: TRBJ2-5
cdr3_aa: CASSVGRTSGRGETQYF
cdr3_nt: TGTGCCAGCAGCGTAGGTAGGACTAGCGGGAGGGGTGAGACCCAGTACTTC

cdr3_length: 14
d_call: TRBD1
v_call: TRBV28
clone_size: many
j_call: TRBJ2-7
cdr3_aa: CASSFYRGIYEQYF
cdr3_nt: TGTGCCAGCAGTTTCTACAGGGGGATCTACGAGCAGTACTTC

cdr3_length: 12
d_call: NA
v_call: TRBV7-9
clone_size: NA
j_call: TRBJ2-3
cdr3_aa: CASSTIQDTQYF
cdr3_nt: TGTGCCAGCAGCACCATTCAGGATACGCAGTATTTT

cdr3_length: 15
d_call: TRBD1
v_call: TRBV11-1
clone_size: many
j_call: TRBJ1-1
cdr3_aa: CASSSRTGWNTEAFF
cdr3_nt: TGTGCCAGCAGCTCGCGGACAGGGTGGAACACTGAAGCTTTCTTT

cdr3_length: 14
d_call: NA
v_call: TRBV3-1
clone_size: few
j_call: TRBJ1-1
cdr3_aa: CASSQSLGNTEAFF
cdr3_nt: TGTGCCAGCAGCCAATCCTTGGGGAACACTGAAGCTTTCTTT

cdr3_length: 16
d_call: NA
v_call: TRBV6-1
clone_size: NA
j_call: TRBJ1-2
cdr3_aa: CASSESPRASNYGYTF
cdr3_nt: TGTGCCAGCAGTGAAAGCCCCCGGGCCTCTAACTATGGCTACACCTTC

cdr3_length: 12
d_call: NA
v_call: TRBV7-2
clone_size: large
j_call: TRBJ1-1
cdr3_aa: CASSWGNTEAFF
cdr3_nt: TGTGCCAGCAGCTGGGGGAACACTGAAGCTTTCTTT

cdr3_length: 14
d_call: TRBD1
v_call: TRBV30
clone_size: many
j_call: TRBJ2-1
cdr3_aa: CAWSPSGQGYEQFF
cdr3_nt: TGTGCCTGGAGTCCCTCGGGACAGGGCTATGAGCAGTTCTTC

cdr3_length: 14
d_call: NA
v_call: TRBV11-2
clone_size: many
j_call: TRBJ2-1
cdr3_aa: CASSLDRERDEQFF
cdr3_nt: TGTGCCAGCAGCTTAGACAGGGAGCGAGATGAGCAGTTCTTC

cdr3_length: 16
d_call: NA
v_call: TRBV7-2
clone_size: NA
j_call: TRBJ2-3
cdr3_aa: CASSLVGGDSTDTQYF
cdr3_nt: TGTGCCAGCAGCTTGGTGGGTGGCGACAGCACAGATACGCAGTATTTT

cdr3_length: 20
d_call: TRBD2
v_call: TRBV15
clone_size: many
j_call: TRBJ2-5
cdr3_aa: CATSRDRGTSGRDTQETQYF
cdr3_nt: TGTGCCACCAGCAGAGATCGTGGGACTAGCGGGAGGGACACCCAAGAGACCCAGTACTTC

cdr3_length: 14
d_call: NA
v_call: TRBV5-6
clone_size: NA
j_call: TRBJ2-7
cdr3_aa: CASSLDGRSYEQYF
cdr3_nt: TGTGCCAGCAGCTTGGACGGCCGCTCCTACGAGCAGTACTTC

cdr3_length: 14
d_call: NA
v_call: TRBV28
clone_size: NA
j_call: TRBJ1-2
cdr3_aa: CASSLRGGIYRYTF
cdr3_nt: TGTGCCAGCAGTTTGCGCGGCGGTATCTATCGCTACACCTTC

cdr3_length: 14
d_call: TRBD1
v_call: TRBV4-1
clone_size: NA
j_call: TRBJ2-5
cdr3_aa: CASSQGQGVKTQYF
cdr3_nt: TGCGCCAGCAGCCAAGGGCAGGGGGTGAAGACCCAGTACTTC

cdr3_length: 13
d_call: NA
v_call: TRBV7-2
clone_size: many
j_call: TRBJ1-2
cdr3_aa: CASSKALNYGYTF
cdr3_nt: TGTGCCAGCAGTAAGGCACTTAACTATGGCTACACCTTC

cdr3_length: 15
d_call: NA
v_call: TRBV7-9
clone_size: NA
j_call: TRBJ2-1
cdr3_aa: CASSFSGPIYNEQFF
cdr3_nt: TGTGCCAGCAGCTTCAGCGGGCCGATCTACAATGAGCAGTTCTTC

cdr3_length: 13
d_call: NA
v_call: TRBV2
clone_size: many
j_call: TRBJ2-2
cdr3_aa: CASSGDYTGELFF
cdr3_nt: TGTGCCAGCAGTGGGGACTACACCGGGGAGCTGTTTTTT

cdr3_length: 14
d_call: NA
v_call: TRBV14
clone_size: many
j_call: TRBJ2-1
cdr3_aa: CASSQPLLGNEQFF
cdr3_nt: TGTGCCAGCAGCCAGCCGCTATTGGGCAATGAGCAGTTCTTC

cdr3_length: 16
d_call: NA
v_call: TRBV6-1
clone_size: many
j_call: TRBJ2-5
cdr3_aa: CASSDLGGELEETQYF
cdr3_nt: TGTGCCAGCAGCGACCTCGGTGGGGAGCTGGAAGAGACCCAGTACTTC

cdr3_length: 13
d_call: NA
v_call: TRBV5-1
clone_size: many
j_call: TRBJ1-1
cdr3_aa: CASSFSPSTAAFF
cdr3_nt: TGCGCCAGCAGTTTTAGTCCTTCGACAGCCGCTTTCTTT

cdr3_length: 14
d_call: NA
v_call: TRBV11-1
clone_size: many
j_call: TRBJ2-3
cdr3_aa: CASRVSKPTDTQYF
cdr3_nt: TGTGCCAGCAGAGTATCCAAACCCACAGATACGCAGTATTTT